This is a list of T cell receptor beta chains from one sample in a study of blood T cell repertoires in COVID-19. Produced via immunoSEQ multiplex PCR; TCRdb's table is partial and in-frame only. The table includes around 130,000 clones, roughly 87% detected once. The sample taken for sequencing was PBMCs or T cells enriched from blood (not recorded which). These receptors came from a man aged 30-40 years who had recovered from COVID-19. The CDR3 runs from the conserved cysteine through the conserved F or W. Each record gives: CDR3 DNA, CDR3 protein, J gene, V gene, D gene, clone size. A D gene is named only where the DNA matches it firmly. Clone size is shown for a subset of rows, as once, few, many or a class of expanded clone.

DNA: TGTGCCAGCAGCCGGGACAGGGGAGGCTACACCTTC
CDR3: CASSRDRGGYTF
J: TRBJ1-2
V: TRBV5-6
D: TRBD1
size: few

DNA: TGCAGCGTTCTTAGCGGGAGAAGCCTGGCAGATACGCAGTATTTT
CDR3: CSVLSGRSLADTQYF
J: TRBJ2-3
V: TRBV29-1
D: TRBD2
size: .

DNA: TGTGCCAGCATAAGGACTGGCAGCGAGACCCAGTACTTC
CDR3: CASIRTGSETQYF
J: TRBJ2-5
V: TRBV6-5
D: .
size: .

DNA: TGTGCCAGCAGTTCCCCCCGTCCTTTGGAGCAGTTCTTC
CDR3: CASSSPRPLEQFF
J: TRBJ2-1
V: TRBV28
D: .
size: .

DNA: TGCAGTGCTAGTCCTCTAGCGGGAGGGCCGACAGATACGCAGTATTTT
CDR3: CSASPLAGGPTDTQYF
J: TRBJ2-3
V: TRBV20-1
D: TRBD2
size: .

DNA: TGTGCCAGCCGAAAGAAGAACGGCGGGAGGGAAGAGACCCAGTACTTC
CDR3: CASRKKNGGREETQYF
J: TRBJ2-5
V: TRBV21-1
D: .
size: .

DNA: TGTGCCAGCTCACCCGTGACAGGGACTGCCGGGGAGACCCAGTACTTC
CDR3: CASSPVTGTAGETQYF
J: TRBJ2-5
V: TRBV18
D: .
size: .

DNA: TGTGCCAGCAGCCGAGGGGGCCAAACCCCCACAGATACGCAGTATTTT
CDR3: CASSRGGQTPTDTQYF
J: TRBJ2-3
V: TRBV5-4
D: TRBD1
size: .

DNA: TGTGCCAGCAGTATAGACAGGGTGAATAATGAAAAACTGTTTTTT
CDR3: CASSIDRVNNEKLFF
J: TRBJ1-4
V: TRBV2
D: TRBD1
size: .

DNA: TGTGCCAGCAGTCCCGCGGGAATGACCAAAAACATTCAGTACTTC
CDR3: CASSPAGMTKNIQYF
J: TRBJ2-4
V: TRBV6-6
D: .
size: many

DNA: TGTGCCAGCAGTTTAGGACAGCAATATGGCTACACCTTC
CDR3: CASSLGQQYGYTF
J: TRBJ1-2
V: TRBV28
D: .
size: many

DNA: TGTGCTAGTGGTCCCTCATTAGCGGTCTACAATGAGCAGTTCTTC
CDR3: CASGPSLAVYNEQFF
J: TRBJ2-1
V: TRBV12-5
D: .
size: .

DNA: TGTGCCAGCAGCCAAGAGGAGGGAGGGAAGAACACTGAAGCTTTCTTT
CDR3: CASSQEEGGKNTEAFF
J: TRBJ1-1
V: TRBV4-2
D: .
size: .

DNA: TGTGCCAGTAAGGGGCATAATCAGCCCCAGCATTTT
CDR3: CASKGHNQPQHF
J: TRBJ1-5
V: TRBV19
D: .
size: .

DNA: TGTGCCAGCTCACCACAGGGGTCGGAAGATACGCAGTATTTT
CDR3: CASSPQGSEDTQYF
J: TRBJ2-3
V: TRBV18
D: .
size: .

DNA: TGTGCCAGCAGCCTGGCCGGGACTGGCCAAGAGACCCAGTACTTC
CDR3: CASSLAGTGQETQYF
J: TRBJ2-5
V: TRBV3-1/TRBV3-2
D: .
size: .

DNA: TGTGCCAGCAGTGAACCGGGGGAAATCGGCTATGGCTACACCTTC
CDR3: CASSEPGEIGYGYTF
J: TRBJ1-2
V: TRBV2
D: .
size: .

DNA: TGTGCCAGCAGCTTAGCCGGGCGGGACACTGAAGCTTTCTTT
CDR3: CASSLAGRDTEAFF
J: TRBJ1-1
V: TRBV7-9
D: .
size: .

DNA: TGTGCCAGAACACCGGGACAAGCGGGGGAGACCCAGTACTTC
CDR3: CARTPGQAGETQYF
J: TRBJ2-5
V: TRBV2
D: .
size: .

DNA: TGTGCAAGTCGCTTAGGAGGGACTCCCCTGTCGCCCCAGCATTTT
CDR3: CASRLGGTPLSPQHF
J: TRBJ1-5
V: TRBV12-2
D: .
size: .

DNA: TGTGCCATCAGCGCCGGACAGGGAGGCTACACCTTC
CDR3: CAISAGQGGYTF
J: TRBJ1-2
V: TRBV10-3
D: TRBD1
size: .

DNA: TGTGCCAGCAGCTGGGCTAGCGGGACCTACGAGCAGTACTTC
CDR3: CASSWASGTYEQYF
J: TRBJ2-7
V: TRBV11-2
D: TRBD2
size: once

DNA: TGCGCCAGCAGACCGGGGGATAGCAATCAGCCCCAGCATTTT
CDR3: CASRPGDSNQPQHF
J: TRBJ1-5
V: TRBV5-1
D: .
size: .

DNA: TGTGCCAGCTCTCGGGGACAGCCTGGAAACACCATATATTTT
CDR3: CASSRGQPGNTIYF
J: TRBJ1-3
V: TRBV19
D: TRBD1
size: .

DNA: TGTGCCAGCAGCTTAGAAGCTTCAGATACGCAGTATTTT
CDR3: CASSLEASDTQYF
J: TRBJ2-3
V: TRBV7-9
D: .
size: .

DNA: TGTGCCAGCGCCCTCGGAGCGGCAAGCCTCGATACGCAGTATTTT
CDR3: CASALGAASLDTQYF
J: TRBJ2-3
V: TRBV7-3
D: .
size: .

DNA: TGTGCCAGCTCACCGTCGACTGGTCCCTCCTACAATGAGCAGTTCTTC
CDR3: CASSPSTGPSYNEQFF
J: TRBJ2-1
V: TRBV18
D: .
size: .

DNA: TGTGCCAGCAGCGCGACAGGGAAATCAACTAATGAAAAACTGTTTTTT
CDR3: CASSATGKSTNEKLFF
J: TRBJ1-4
V: TRBV7-9
D: TRBD1
size: .

DNA: TGTGCCAGCAGCCCGGGGGACAGGGGGCTCCAAGAGACCCAGTACTTC
CDR3: CASSPGDRGLQETQYF
J: TRBJ2-5
V: TRBV9
D: TRBD1
size: .

DNA: TGTGCCAGCAGCCGGACAGGGGAGCAGTTCTTC
CDR3: CASSRTGEQFF
J: TRBJ2-1
V: TRBV11-3
D: TRBD1
size: .

DNA: TGTGCTAGTGGTGGTGAGTGGGACCAGGGGGTCTCTTCTGGAAACACCATATATTTT
CDR3: CASGGEWDQGVSSGNTIYF
J: TRBJ1-3
V: TRBV12-5
D: TRBD1
size: .

DNA: TGTGCCAGCAGCTTGAGGGGAGGGCCCCACAATGAGCAGTTCTTC
CDR3: CASSLRGGPHNEQFF
J: TRBJ2-1
V: TRBV5-4
D: TRBD2
size: .

DNA: TGTGCCAGCAGCGTCCTAGCGGGATACACAGATACGCAGTATTTT
CDR3: CASSVLAGYTDTQYF
J: TRBJ2-3
V: TRBV9
D: TRBD2
size: .

DNA: TGCAGCGCCCGCGGGGGCTCCTACGAGCAGTACTTC
CDR3: CSARGGSYEQYF
J: TRBJ2-7
V: TRBV29-1
D: TRBD2
size: .

DNA: TGTGCCAGCAGCCAGGACGGGGATAGCTCCTACAATGAGCAGTTCTTC
CDR3: CASSQDGDSSYNEQFF
J: TRBJ2-1
V: TRBV9
D: .
size: .

DNA: TGTGCCAGCAGCCTGGGGCAGCCCTATTCCTACGAGCAGTACTTC
CDR3: CASSLGQPYSYEQYF
J: TRBJ2-7
V: TRBV6-5
D: .
size: .

DNA: TGTGCCAGCAGTGGGACTGTAGATGAAGCTTTCTTT
CDR3: CASSGTVDEAFF
J: TRBJ1-1
V: TRBV12-3/TRBV12-4
D: .
size: .